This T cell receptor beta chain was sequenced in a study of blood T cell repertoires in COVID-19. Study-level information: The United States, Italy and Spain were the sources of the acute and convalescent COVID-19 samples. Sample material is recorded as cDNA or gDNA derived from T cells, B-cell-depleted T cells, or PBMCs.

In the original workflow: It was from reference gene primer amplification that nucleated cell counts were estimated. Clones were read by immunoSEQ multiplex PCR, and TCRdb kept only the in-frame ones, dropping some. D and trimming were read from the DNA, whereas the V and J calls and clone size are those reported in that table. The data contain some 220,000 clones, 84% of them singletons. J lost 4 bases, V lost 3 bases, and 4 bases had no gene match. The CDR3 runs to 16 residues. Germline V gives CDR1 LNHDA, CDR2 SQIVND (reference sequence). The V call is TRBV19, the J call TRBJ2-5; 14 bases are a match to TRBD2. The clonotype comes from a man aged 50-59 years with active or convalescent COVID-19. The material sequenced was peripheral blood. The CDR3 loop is CASSMTSGGEGETQYF. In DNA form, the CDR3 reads TGTGCCAGTAGTATGACTAGCGGGGGGGAGGGAGAGACCCAGTACTTC.